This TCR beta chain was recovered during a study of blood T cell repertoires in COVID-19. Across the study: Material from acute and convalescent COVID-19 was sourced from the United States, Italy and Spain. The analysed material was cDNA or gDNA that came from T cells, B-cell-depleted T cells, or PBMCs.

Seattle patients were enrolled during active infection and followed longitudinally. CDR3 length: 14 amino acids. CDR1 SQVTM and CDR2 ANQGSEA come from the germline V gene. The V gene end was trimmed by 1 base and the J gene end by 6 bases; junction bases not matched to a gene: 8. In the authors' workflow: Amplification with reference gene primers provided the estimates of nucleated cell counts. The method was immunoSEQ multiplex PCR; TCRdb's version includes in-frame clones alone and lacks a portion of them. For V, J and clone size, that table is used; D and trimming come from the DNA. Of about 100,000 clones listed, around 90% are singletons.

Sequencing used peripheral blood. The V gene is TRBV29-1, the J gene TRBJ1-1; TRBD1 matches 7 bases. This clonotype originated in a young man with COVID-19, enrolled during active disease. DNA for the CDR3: TGCAGCGTTGAAGTAGGAGGGGGCCGGGCTGAAGCTTTCTTT. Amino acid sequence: CSVEVGGGRAEAFF. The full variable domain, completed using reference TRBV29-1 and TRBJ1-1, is SAVISQKPSRDICQRGTSLTIQCQVDSQVTMMFWYRQQPGQSLTLIATANQGSEATYESGFVIDKFPISRPNLTFSTLTVSNMSPEDSSIYLCSVEVGGGRAEAFFGQGTRLTVV.